The TCR beta chain described here comes from a study of blood T cell repertoires in COVID-19. At the level of the study: Specimens from acute and convalescent COVID-19 originated in the United States, Italy and Spain. Nucleic acid was either cDNA or gDNA, and it came from T cells, B-cell-depleted T cells, or PBMCs.

The V end lost 5 bases, the J end lost 7 bases, and 11 bases lay between the germline ends. CDR1 is SEHNR, CDR2 FQNEAQ, per germline (reference sequence). CDR3 length: 12 residues. Sequenced by immunoSEQ multiplex PCR; TCRdb stores in-frame clones only, minus some. The sample shows 130,000 to 150,000 clones, about four fifths of them seen only once. Enrollees, about 18 to 89 years old, lived in approximately 25 US areas. Sequencing was carried out using PBMCs or T cells enriched from blood (not recorded which). The genes are TRBV7-9 and TRBJ2-5, with D unclear. This receptor was obtained from a man aged 45-65 years who had recovered from COVID-19. The CDR3 sequence is CASSDGPGTQYF. The CDR3 nucleotides are TGTGCCAGCAGCGATGGTCCGGGGACCCAGTACTTC. The entire variable domain, with the rest obtained from reference TRBV7-9 and TRBJ2-5, is as follows: DTGVSQNPRHKITKRGQNVTFRCDPISEHNRLYWYRQTLGQGPEFLTYFQNEAQLEKSRLLSDRFSAERPKGSFSTLEIQRTEQGDSAMYLCASSDGPGTQYFGPGTRLLVL.